This paragraph covers one T cell receptor (beta chain) sequence. Its antigen remains unidentified. CDR1 is SNHLY and CDR2 is FYNNEI in the germline V gene. V shed 10 bases and J shed 5 bases, with 19 bases lying between them. The CDR3 runs to 14 residues. Cultured CD4+ T-cell DNA underwent Oncomine TCR Beta short-read sequencing. In TCRdb, the PCR reads were re-called with MiXCR into one record per CDR3 protein. The table includes about 19,000 distinct CDR3 sequences, about 50% detected once. These data come from a study of vaccination and CD4 T cells after COVID-19. Study in general: The stimulating agents, overlapping spike peptides, came from SARS-CoV-2, HCoV-NL63, HCoV-OC43 and HCoV-229E.

Notes on the study in general: Convalescent patients showed a median about 90% of reactive clones that were seen only post-vaccination.

Treatment specified: roughly 11-day PBMC culture with coronavirus spike peptide pools or control peptides (ViraFEST assay). J is TRBJ2-3 and V is TRBV2; D is perhaps TRBD1 or TRBD2 (7 bases each). The clonotype originates from a human donor who had recovered from COVID-19. Sequencing input: CD4+ T cells from blood, cultured in vitro. Here the CDR3 reads CATSQGGGVDTQYF. Written as DNA, the CDR3 is TGTGCCACCTCCCAGGGGGGGGGCGTAGATACGCAGTATTTT.